Below, 30 T cell receptor beta chains from the same sample are listed, as sequenced in a study of T cell responses to AZD1222 COVID-19 vaccine. Sequenced by immunoSEQ multiplex PCR; TCRdb stores in-frame clones only, minus some. Of 80,000 to 100,000 clones in the sample, around 88% were seen once. The sequencing used peripheral blood, collected on day 0 of MenACWY control vaccination. The receptors shown here come from an adult in good health.

The chain has TRBV3-1 (or the pseudogene TRBV3-2) and TRBJ2-5; D may be TRBD1 (5 bases). The CDR3 spans 15 residues. Looked up from germline, CDR1 is LGHDT and CDR2 is YNNKEL (reference sequence). Trimming left V 1 base short and J 4 bases short, with 13 bases between. CDR3 nucleotide sequence: TGTGCCAGCAGCCAAGTAAGGGGTCCGGGAGAGACCCAGTACTTC. Its translation is CASSQVRGPGETQYF.

The V gene is TRBV29-1, the J gene TRBJ2-3, with 9 bases identical to TRBD1. Trimming at V came to 6 bases and at J to 3 bases, leaving 1 base not matched to a gene. Germline V gene lookup returns CDR1 SQVTM and CDR2 ANQGSEA. The CDR3 covers 12 residues. The CDR3 loop is CSVGTGTDTQYF. Here the CDR3 DNA reads TGCAGCGTCGGGACAGGGACAGATACGCAGTATTTT.

This clone was counted only a few times. V and J are TRBV18 and TRBJ2-2, with 8 bases identical to TRBD1. V lost 3 bases to trimming and J lost 6 bases; unmatched junction nucleotides: 3. CDR3 length: 14 residues. The germline gives CDR1 KGHSH, CDR2 LQKENI. CDR3 sequence: CASSPDREAGELFF. The CDR3 DNA is TGTGCCAGCTCACCGGACAGGGAAGCCGGGGAGCTGTTTTTT. The full variable domain, with the rest looked up from reference TRBV18 and TRBJ2-2, is NAGVMQNPRHLVRRRGQEARLRCSPMKGHSHVYWYRQLPEEGLKFMVYLQKENIIDESGMPKERFSAEFPKEGPSILRIQQVVRGDSAAYFCASSPDREAGELFFGEGSRLTVL.

This chain uses TRBV3-1 (or the pseudogene TRBV3-2) with TRBJ1-6; perhaps TRBD1 as D (6 bases). The CDR3 has 16 residues. Germline-derived CDR1 and CDR2 are LGHDT and YNNKEL (reference sequence). V dropped 0 bases and J dropped 7 bases, with 13 bases sitting between them. CDR3 sequence reads: CASSQEIPGQNSPLHF. The CDR3 nucleotides read TGTGCCAGCAGCCAAGAGATTCCCGGACAGAATTCACCCCTCCACTTT.

The rearrangement joins TRBV5-5 to TRBJ1-1; no clear D gene. CDR3 length equals 14 residues. Germline V gives CDR1 SGHKS, CDR2 YYEKEE (reference sequence). V lost 3 bases and J 3 bases, leaving 12 bases between the germline ends. The chain's CDR3 is CASSWSPSDTEAFF. CDR3 nucleotide sequence: TGTGCCAGCAGCTGGTCGCCCTCCGACACTGAAGCTTTCTTT. The full variable domain, in which reference TRBV5-5 and TRBJ1-1 provide the parts outside the CDR3, is DAGVTQSPTHLIKTRGQQVTLRCSPISGHKSVSWYQQVLGQGPQFIFQYYEKEERGRGNFPDRFSARQFPNYSSELNVNALLLGDSALYLCASSWSPSDTEAFFGQGTRLTVV.

The rearrangement links TRBV19 to TRBJ2-2; 8 bases line up with TRBD2. The J segment lost 1 base and the V segment lost 5 bases, leaving 6 bases of the junction unmatched. Per germline, CDR1 LNHDA and CDR2 SQIVND (reference sequence). This CDR3 comprises 16 residues. The CDR3 region is CASSQGLAGNTGELFF. The CDR3 region has the DNA TGTGCCAGTAGTCAGGGGCTAGCGGGGAACACCGGGGAGCTGTTTTTT.

The V and J genes are TRBV4-2 and TRBJ2-6; TRBD2 matches 8 bases. This CDR3 spans 23 amino acids. Looked up from germline, CDR1 is LGHNA and CDR2 is YNFKEQ. The V segment lost 4 bases and the J segment 0 bases; nucleotides outside the gene matches: 23. The CDR3 is CASSPLEIYRGGSGSSGANVLTF. CDR3 nucleotide sequence: TGTGCCAGCAGCCCGCTGGAAATTTACCGGGGGGGAAGTGGCTCCTCTGGGGCCAACGTCCTGACTTTC.

This clone was seen once. At the DNA level, this CDR3 is encoded by other sequences in the same sample as well. This chain joins TRBV4-2 and TRBJ2-5, with 8 bases identical to TRBD2. Germline-derived CDR1 and CDR2 are LGHNA and YNFKEQ. This CDR3 spans 15 amino acids. The J segment lost 1 base and the V segment lost 0 bases, leaving 1 base of the junction unmatched. CDR3 region: CASSQDRGGQETQYF. CDR3 coding DNA: TGTGCCAGCAGCCAAGATCGGGGGGGCCAAGAGACCCAGTACTTC.

This clone is a singleton in its sample. The chain is built from TRBV6-5 and TRBJ1-1, with TRBD1 as a possible D gene (5 bases). CDR3 length: 13 amino acids. CDR1 and CDR2 (germline): MNHEY, SVGAGI. Trimming took 7 bases from V and 1 from J, leaving 10 bases between them. CDR3 residues: CASTRGGNTEAFF. The CDR3 region has the DNA TGTGCCAGCACGAGGGGCGGGAACACTGAAGCTTTCTTT.

This rearrangement joins TRBV6-6 to TRBJ2-3; the D is unclear. The CDR3 loop spans 16 amino acids. Trimming cost V 2 bases and J 0 bases, with 12 bases left between them. Germline V CDR1 and CDR2: MNHNY, SVGAGI (reference sequence). CDR3 in DNA: TGTGCCAGCAGTTACATTACAGATACTAGCACAGATACGCAGTATTTT. Translation: CASSYITDTSTDTQYF.

J is TRBJ1-1 and V is TRBV18; the D is unclear. The CDR3 extends over 13 amino acids. Germline CDR1 and CDR2: KGHSH and LQKENI. V was pared by 3 bases and J by 7 bases, with 12 bases between. CDR3 region: CASSPSSRSEAFF. DNA of the CDR3: TGTGCCAGCTCACCTAGCTCACGCAGTGAAGCTTTCTTT. The complete variable domain, with remaining parts taken from reference TRBV18 and TRBJ1-1, reads NAGVMQNPRHLVRRRGQEARLRCSPMKGHSHVYWYRQLPEEGLKFMVYLQKENIIDESGMPKERFSAEFPKEGPSILRIQQVVRGDSAAYFCASSPSSRSEAFFGQGTRLTVV.

In this sample, this clone turned up many times. This sequence joins TRBV19 and TRBJ1-3, with 7 nucleotides matching TRBD1. V shed 5 bases and J 0 bases; nucleotides not matched to a gene: 4. CDR3 length: 15 amino acids. CDR1 LNHDA and CDR2 SQIVND come from the germline V gene (reference sequence). CDR3 protein: CASSGTDLSGNTIYF. In DNA form, the CDR3 reads TGTGCCAGTAGTGGGACAGACCTCTCTGGAAACACCATATATTTT.

This clone was observed a single time. The chain links TRBV7-8 to TRBJ1-5; maybe TRBD1 (5 bases). This CDR3 is built from 15 residues. V shed 1 base and J shed 1 base, with 8 bases lying between them. Germline CDR1 reads SGHVS; CDR2 reads FQNEAQ. The chain's CDR3 is CASSLGAGSNQPQHF. CDR3 nucleotide sequence: TGTGCCAGCAGCTTAGGGGCAGGGAGCAATCAGCCCCAGCATTTT.

This sequence joins TRBV15 and TRBJ1-2, with 9 nucleotides matching TRBD1. The CDR3 extends over 16 amino acids. V dropped 8 bases and J dropped 8; count of bases not matched to a gene: 18. The germline CDR1 and CDR2 sequences are LNHNV and YYDKDF (reference sequence). The CDR3 DNA sequence: TGTGCCACCGCCCGGGACAGGGTCCCACCGCGGGGCGGCTACACCTTC. This encodes CATARDRVPPRGGYTF.

The chain couples TRBV12-3 or TRBV12-4 to TRBJ2-7; 7 bases align to TRBD2. The CDR3 has 13 amino acids. The ends lost 6 bases at V and 2 bases at J; junction bases unmatched: 4. CDR3 loop: CASRASGTYEQYF. DNA of the CDR3: TGTGCCAGCAGGGCTAGCGGTACCTACGAGCAGTACTTC.

The rearrangement links TRBV4-3 to TRBJ1-2; 7 bases fit TRBD1. V trimming: 4 bases; J trimming: 7 bases; junction bases outside the gene matches: 9. Germline-derived CDR1 and CDR2 are LGHNA and YSLEER. This CDR3 has 14 residues. CDR3 amino acids: CASSLGTVASGYTF. The CDR3 nucleotides read TGCGCCAGCAGCCTAGGGACAGTTGCTAGTGGCTACACCTTC.

The rearrangement joins TRBV4-2 to TRBJ1-1; 7 positions match TRBD1. Germline CDR1 reads LGHNA; CDR2 reads YNFKEQ. After removal of 4 bases from V and 2 bases from J, the junction contained 7 bases not matched to a gene. The CDR3 length is 15 residues. CDR3 DNA sequence: TGTGCCAGCAGCCTTAACCAGGGGGTTAACACTGAAGCTTTCTTT. Translated: CASSLNQGVNTEAFF.

This chain connects TRBV28 to TRBJ1-2; D ambiguous. Germline V gene data show CDR1 as MDHEN and CDR2 as SYDVKM. CDR3 size: 12 residues. The V gene lost 5 bases and the J gene lost 4 bases, with 8 bases spanning the gap. This chain's CDR3 is CASSLTFYGYTF. In DNA form, the CDR3 reads TGTGCCAGCAGTCTGACCTTCTATGGCTACACCTTC.

The V call is TRBV18, the J call TRBJ1-6; D might be TRBD1 (5 bases). CDR1 and CDR2 from the germline V gene are KGHSH and LQKENI. The V and J ends lost 4 bases and 0 bases respectively, with 16 bases between them. This CDR3 comprises 18 residues. CDR3 residues: CASSLVSGTSSYNSPLHF. The DNA for the CDR3 is TGTGCCAGCTCACTGGTTAGCGGGACGAGCTCCTATAATTCACCCCTCCACTTT.

CDR3: CASSMGQGRTEAFF. DNA for the CDR3: TGTGCCAGTAGTATGGGACAGGGAAGGACTGAAGCTTTCTTT. This chain links TRBV19 with TRBJ1-1; 9 nucleotides match TRBD1. From germline, CDR1 is LNHDA and CDR2 SQIVND (reference sequence). V shed 3 bases and J 5 bases; nucleotides not matched to a gene: 4. This CDR3 is built from 14 residues. The full variable domain, its missing parts supplied by reference TRBV19 and TRBJ1-1, is DGGITQSPKYLFRKEGQNVTLSCEQNLNHDAMYWYRQDPGQGLRLIYYSQIVNDFQKGDIAEGYSVSREKKESFPLTVTSAQKNPTAFYLCASSMGQGRTEAFFGQGTRLTVV.

By proportion, this clone is medium-sized (0.01 to 0.1%). V and J are TRBV2 and TRBJ1-5, with D hard to call. The V gene's germline CDR1 is SNHLY and CDR2 FYNNEI. This CDR3 spans 15 amino acids. The V end was cut by 1 base, the J end by 0 bases, with 7 bases between. This CDR3 is CASSEGRNSNQPQHF. CDR3 sequence (DNA): TGTGCCAGCAGTGAAGGACGGAATAGCAATCAGCCCCAGCATTTT.

V usage is TRBV12-3 or TRBV12-4 and J usage is TRBJ1-2, with 7 bases fitting TRBD1. The length of the CDR3 is 11 residues. V trimming: 5 bases; J trimming: 8 bases; junction bases outside the gene matches: 2. CDR3 amino acids: CASSTGVGYTF. CDR3 in DNA: TGTGCCAGCAGTACAGGGGTCGGCTACACCTTC.

In DNA form, the CDR3 reads TGTGCCAGTAGTATAATGGGGGGCGGAGGGGCCAACGTCCTGACTTTC. Translation gives CASSIMGGGGANVLTF. The chain recombines TRBV19 with TRBJ2-6; D assignment may be TRBD1 or TRBD2 (6 bases each). Germline values: CDR1 LNHDA, CDR2 SQIVND (reference sequence). The V and J ends lost 2 bases and 4 bases respectively, with 12 bases between them. The CDR3 loop spans 16 amino acids.

The rearrangement uses TRBV28 and TRBJ2-7; D is perhaps TRBD2 (6 bases). Trimming removed 4 bases at V and 2 bases at J, with 12 bases between. There are 14 residues in the CDR3. The germline CDR1 and CDR2 sequences are MDHEN and SYDVKM. CDR3 sequence reads: CASSSPGGAYEQYF. The CDR3, as DNA: TGTGCCAGCAGTTCGCCCGGCGGGGCCTACGAGCAGTACTTC. The entire variable domain, with the rest obtained from reference TRBV28 and TRBJ2-7, is as follows: DVKVTQSSRYLVKRTGEKVFLECVQDMDHENMFWYRQDPGLGLRLIYFSYDVKMKEKGDIPEGYSVSREKKERFSLILESASTNQTSMYLCASSSPGGAYEQYFGPGTRLTVT.

The rearrangement joins TRBV2 to TRBJ1-2; D is undetermined. The CDR3 extends over 15 amino acids. The V end was cut by 0 bases, the J end by 4 bases, with 12 bases between. From germline, CDR1 is SNHLY and CDR2 FYNNEI. DNA of the CDR3: TGTGCCAGCAGTGAAGCGCGGGTGGTGGTCTATGGCTACACCTTC. It is translated as CASSEARVVVYGYTF.

The chain joins TRBV27 to TRBJ1-5; D unresolved. The CDR3 has 14 amino acids. Germline CDR1 and CDR2: MNHEY and SMNVEV (reference sequence). The V and J ends lost 2 bases and 4 bases respectively, with 9 bases between them. CDR3 sequence (DNA): TGTGCCAGCAGTTTAACCCGGCTTAATCAGCCCCAGCATTTT. Translating it yields CASSLTRLNQPQHF.

This clone showed up just once. The CDR3, as DNA: TGTGCCAGCAGCTCCGGACTAGCGAACACCGGGGAGCTGTTTTTT. Translating it yields CASSSGLANTGELFF. The chain is built from TRBV7-2 and TRBJ2-2, with 7 bases identical to TRBD2. This CDR3 contains 15 residues. CDR1 and CDR2 from the germline V gene are SGHTA and FQGNSA. V gave up 4 bases and J gave up 0 bases; unmatched junction bases: 2.

The rearrangement links TRBV4-3 to TRBJ2-2, with D possibly matching TRBD2 (5 bases). Germline CDR1 reads LGHNA; CDR2 reads YSLEER. The CDR3 has 17 amino acids. Trimming shortened V by 4 bases and J by 3 bases, and 18 bases separated the two germline ends. The CDR3 is CASSLSARGIDTGELFF. CDR3 in DNA: TGCGCCAGCAGCCTGAGCGCGAGAGGGATCGACACCGGGGAGCTGTTTTTT.

The chain has TRBV7-2 and TRBJ2-7, with 9 bases identical to TRBD2. Trimming at V came to 4 bases and at J to 2 bases, leaving 3 bases not matched to a gene. Germline V CDR1 and CDR2: SGHTA, FQGNSA. The CDR3 has 14 residues. The CDR3 sequence is CASSYGLAPYEQYF. For the CDR3, the DNA is TGTGCCAGCAGCTATGGACTAGCGCCCTACGAGCAGTACTTC.

This clone was picked up one time. The V call is TRBV12-5, the J call TRBJ2-2; no clear D gene. Trimming shortened V by 4 bases and J by 5 bases, and 11 bases separated the two germline ends. The CDR3 contains 14 residues. Germline CDR1 is LGHNT and CDR2 is FRNRAP. The CDR3 protein is CASGSPWETGELFF. Written as DNA, the CDR3 is TGTGCTAGTGGTTCCCCATGGGAAACCGGGGAGCTGTTTTTT.